One and the same sample provided the 30 T cell receptor beta chains below, sequenced in a study of CD8 T cells in ankylosing spondylitis. From the 5' RACE reads, TCRdb called clonotypes with MiXCR, one entry per CDR3 protein. The sample lists roughly 150,000 distinct CDR3 sequences, roughly 31% occurring once. The sample comprised synovial fluid, either unsorted or a sorted T cell fraction (not recorded which). Receptors originate from a male donor with ankylosing spondylitis.

The V and J genes are TRBV20-1 and TRBJ2-7; the match to TRBD2 covers 9 bases. CDR1 is DFQATT and CDR2 is SNEGSKA in the germline V gene (reference sequence). This CDR3 spans 13 amino acids. V shed 3 bases and J 4 bases; nucleotides not matched to a gene: 4. The CDR3 DNA reads as TGCAGTGCTAGTAGCGGGGGTAGTTACGAGCAGTACTTC. It specifies CSASSGGSYEQYF.

This clonotype was found a few times. The genes are TRBV5-5 and TRBJ1-6, with D maybe TRBD1 (6 bases). Trimming shortened V by 0 bases and J by 8 bases, and 12 bases separated the two germline ends. The V gene's germline CDR1 is SGHKS and CDR2 YYEKEE (reference sequence). The CDR3 runs to 15 residues. CDR3 nucleotides: TGTGCCAGCAGCTTGGGAGCAGGGGAGGATTCACCCCTCCACTTT. Translating gives CASSLGAGEDSPLHF.

In its sample, this clonotype was seen once. V usage is TRBV30 and J usage is TRBJ2-1; tentative D call: TRBD2 (5 bases). This CDR3 is built from 10 residues. Deletions cut 4 bases from V and 10 bases from J, with 8 bases between. Germline CDR1 and CDR2: GTSNPN and SVGIG (reference sequence). The CDR3 DNA reads as TGTGCCTGGAACCGGGAAGAGCAGTTCTTC. Translated: CAWNREEQFF.

There are a few counts of this clonotype. J is TRBJ1-5 and V is TRBV4-2; 11 positions agree with TRBD1. The CDR3 is 15 amino acids. Germline trimming cut 3 bases from V and 6 bases from J; bases unmatched to any gene: 4. Germline V gene lookup returns CDR1 LGHNA and CDR2 YNFKEQ. This CDR3 is CASSHVGTGGQPQHF. CDR3 sequence (DNA): TGTGCCAGCAGCCACGTCGGGACAGGGGGTCAGCCCCAGCATTTT.

Here the CDR3 DNA reads TGTGCCAGCAGCACCACTTCATCCTCGCAGTATTTT. Protein: CASSTTSSSQYF. The chain uses TRBV7-2 and TRBJ2-3; D remains ambiguous. CDR1 and CDR2 from the germline V gene are SGHTA and FQGNSA. Trimming removed 5 bases from V and 10 bases from J, with 13 bases in between. CDR3 size: 12 residues.

The chain combines TRBV27 with TRBJ2-3; D unclear. V lost 4 bases and J 4 bases, leaving 15 bases between the germline ends. CDR1 MNHEY and CDR2 SMNVEV come from the germline V gene (reference sequence). The CDR3 extends over 15 amino acids. The CDR3 reads CASSWGSKPADTQYF. The CDR3 bases are TGTGCCAGCAGTTGGGGATCGAAACCGGCAGATACGCAGTATTTT.

V is TRBV20-1 and J is TRBJ2-1, with 7 bases aligning to TRBD2. Germline V gene data show CDR1 as DFQATT and CDR2 as SNEGSKA (reference sequence). The CDR3 consists of 13 residues. V lost 3 bases and J lost 9; bases outside the gene matches: 8. Here the CDR3 reads CSASAGEVGEQFF. In nucleotides, the CDR3 is TGCAGTGCTAGTGCGGGGGAGGTAGGTGAGCAGTTCTTC.

The gene calls are TRBV20-1 and TRBJ2-1; TRBD1 might be the D (6 bases). The germline V and J ends were trimmed by 0 bases and 4 bases, with 7 bases remaining between them. The CDR3 is 13 amino acids. Germline CDR1 is DFQATT and CDR2 is SNEGSKA (reference sequence). CDR3 DNA: TGCAGTGCTAGAGAGGGGGCTTACAATGAGCAGTTCTTC. As protein: CSAREGAYNEQFF.

The chain combines TRBV7-9 with TRBJ1-2, with 8 bases fitting TRBD1. CDR1 SEHNR and CDR2 FQNEAQ come from the germline V gene (reference sequence). The CDR3 is 17 amino acids. V shed 4 bases, J shed 0 bases, and the junction held 10 bases outside the gene matches. For the CDR3, the DNA is TGTGCCAGCAGCTCCACCCAGGGGGCGCACTCTAACTATGGCTACACCTTC. This translates into CASSSTQGAHSNYGYTF.

The rearrangement uses TRBV19 and TRBJ1-3; D might be TRBD1 (6 bases). Looked up from germline, CDR1 is LNHDA and CDR2 is SQIVND (reference sequence). V was pared by 4 bases and J by 2 bases, with 12 bases between. The CDR3 loop spans 15 amino acids. DNA of the CDR3: TGTGCCAGTAGTACTCACGGACAGCCTGGAAACACCATATATTTT. Its protein product is CASSTHGQPGNTIYF.

This clonotype was counted many times. V usage is TRBV29-1 and J usage is TRBJ2-5, with 7 bases matching TRBD1. The ends lost 4 bases at V and 1 base at J; junction bases unmatched: 6. The CDR3 spans 14 residues. Germline loops: CDR1 SQVTM, CDR2 ANQGSEA. The DNA of the CDR3 is TGCAGCGTTGTCCGGGACAGCAGCCAAGAGACCCAGTACTTC. Its translation is CSVVRDSSQETQYF.

By frequency in the sample, this clonotype is medium-sized. The rearrangement uses TRBV20-1 and TRBJ2-1, with a tentative D call TRBD2 (6 bases). The V and J ends lost 6 bases and 1 base respectively, with 22 bases between them. The length of the CDR3 is 17 residues. CDR1 is DFQATT, CDR2 SNEGSKA, per germline (reference sequence). The chain's CDR3 is CSAVSQSGGISYNEQFF. The CDR3, as DNA: TGCAGTGCCGTCTCCCAGAGTGGCGGGATATCCTACAATGAGCAGTTCTTC.

The chain uses TRBV6-5 and TRBJ2-2; 8 bases agree with TRBD1. The V gene end was trimmed by 2 bases and the J gene end by 4 bases; junction bases not matched to a gene: 3. Germline V gene data show CDR1 as MNHEY and CDR2 as SVGAGI. The CDR3 has 15 amino acids. CDR3 nucleotide sequence: TGTGCCAGCAGTTACGTCCAGGGGGCCACCGGGGAGCTGTTTTTT. Translation gives CASSYVQGATGELFF.

This clonotype was counted ten times or more. This chain connects TRBV12-3 or TRBV12-4 to TRBJ2-7; perhaps TRBD1 as D (6 bases). The CDR3 covers 12 residues. The germline V and J ends were trimmed by 5 bases and 6 bases, with 11 bases remaining between them. CDR3 DNA: TGTGCCAGCAGTATACAGGGTTCCGAGCAGTACTTC. This gives the protein CASSIQGSEQYF.

This clonotype was counted a single time. The genes are TRBV5-1 and TRBJ2-7; 9 bases are shared with TRBD1. V shed 4 bases, J shed 0 bases, and the junction held 5 bases outside the gene matches. CDR1 SGHRS and CDR2 YFSETQ come from the germline V gene. This CDR3 spans 15 amino acids. The CDR3 here is CASSRTGQGSYEQYF. Here the CDR3 DNA reads TGCGCCAGCAGCCGAACGGGACAGGGCTCCTACGAGCAGTACTTC.

This clonotype has a count of ten or more. The J gene is TRBJ2-1, the V gene TRBV3-1, with TRBD1 identical over 12 bases. Looked up from germline, CDR1 is LGHDT and CDR2 is YNNKEL (reference sequence). V dropped 3 bases and J dropped 15; count of bases not matched to a gene: 12. The CDR3 extends over 15 amino acids. CDR3 loop: CASSQSEGQGAGRFF. In DNA, the CDR3 is TGTGCCAGCAGCCAGAGTGAGGGACAGGGGGCAGGCAGGTTCTTC.

The sample holds a few counts of this clonotype. The chain uses TRBV18 and TRBJ2-1, with 10 bases that match TRBD1. The V and J ends lost 3 bases and 2 bases, in that order; junction bases with no gene match: 10. This CDR3 has 18 residues. Germline CDR1 reads KGHSH; CDR2 reads LQKENI. The CDR3 loop reads CASSPTLSTGGTYNEQFF. CDR3 bases: TGTGCCAGCTCACCCACCCTTTCGACAGGGGGCACCTACAATGAGCAGTTCTTC.

This chain joins TRBV7-3 and TRBJ2-2; either TRBD1 or TRBD2 may fit D (6 bases each). CDR3 size: 16 residues. Trimming pared 4 bases from V and 8 bases from J, leaving 20 bases between. Looked up from germline, CDR1 is SGHTA and CDR2 is FQGTGA. CDR3 nucleotides: TGTGCCAGCAGCTCGTCCGGGGGCTCCAGGAGGGGGGAGCTGTTTTTT. It is translated as CASSSSGGSRRGELFF.

The CDR3: CASRKVSGSGGNNEQFF. The CDR3 DNA reads as TGTGCCAGCAGGAAGGTATCGGGAAGCGGGGGGAACAATGAGCAGTTCTTC. The chain links TRBV6-1 to TRBJ2-1, with 9 bases that match TRBD2. J lost 5 bases, V lost 6 bases, and 14 bases had no gene match. Germline assignment: CDR1 MNHNS and CDR2 SASEGT. This CDR3 comprises 17 residues.

Comment on this clonotype: With a much larger clone just one base away, this may be a read error. The CDR3 coding sequence is TGTGCCAGCAGCCCCCGGTTGGGACTAGGGGGAGGTGAGACCCAGTACTTC. It specifies CASSPRLGLGGGETQYF. This chain connects TRBV28 to TRBJ2-5, with 8 nucleotides matching TRBD2. Germline loops: CDR1 MDHEN, CDR2 SYDVKM. Germline trimming cut 6 bases from V and 5 bases from J; bases unmatched to any gene: 17. The CDR3 has 17 residues.

This clonotype has only a few counts. The chain has TRBV9 and TRBJ2-7, with TRBD2 identical over 9 bases. Germline V gene lookup returns CDR1 SGDLS and CDR2 YYNGEE. Trimming took 4 bases from V and 2 from J; bases not matched to a gene: 7. This CDR3 is 15 amino acids long. The CDR3 region has the DNA TGTGCCAGCAGCTATGGGACTAGCTTAACCTACGAGCAGTACTTC. Translating gives CASSYGTSLTYEQYF.

CDR3 bases: TGTGCCAGCAGGAGGGGGAAAGAGACCCAGTACTTC. Its protein product is CASRRGKETQYF. V gene TRBV6-2 or TRBV6-3 combines with J gene TRBJ2-5, with a possible D match to TRBD1 (6 bases). The germline V gene encodes CDR1 MNHEY and CDR2 SVGEGT. V was clipped by 6 bases and J by 3 bases, with 8 bases between them. This CDR3 has 12 residues.

The chain couples TRBV4-3 to TRBJ1-1; D not certain. The CDR3 loop spans 14 amino acids. Germline V gives CDR1 LGHNA, CDR2 YSLEER. Trimming pared 1 base from V and 8 bases from J, leaving 14 bases between. The DNA of the CDR3 is TGCGCCAGCAGCCAAGGGGTTACGGCGGAGGAAGCTTTCTTT. Translation gives CASSQGVTAEEAFF.

This clonotype was seen repeatedly, ten times or more. The chain combines TRBV11-2 with TRBJ2-3; D gene unclear. V lost 5 bases and J 1 base, leaving 10 bases between the germline ends. Germline assignment: CDR1 SGHAT and CDR2 FQNNGV. The CDR3 is 14 residues long. The CDR3 DNA reads TGTGCCAGCAGCCACTTAGTCGGCACAGATACGCAGTATTTT. Amino acid sequence: CASSHLVGTDTQYF.

This clonotype was counted a few times. The rearrangement uses TRBV20-1 and TRBJ1-5; the D gene is possibly TRBD1 (6 bases). The germline V gene has CDR1 DFQATT and CDR2 SNEGSKA (reference sequence). The CDR3 has 13 residues. Trimming removed 6 bases at V and 3 bases at J, with 12 bases between. CDR3 amino acids: CSARRDTNQPQHF. The CDR3 DNA is TGCAGTGCCCGCCGGGACACCAATCAGCCCCAGCATTTT.

This clonotype has more than one count but fewer than ten. The chain has TRBV6-2 or TRBV6-3 and TRBJ1-5, with D hard to call. This CDR3 spans 13 amino acids. V dropped 10 bases and J dropped 1 base, with 11 bases sitting between them. Germline V lookup: CDR1 MNHEY, CDR2 SVGEGT. CDR3 residues: CATSRYSNQPQHF. DNA of the CDR3: TGTGCCACCTCCCGTTACAGCAATCAGCCCCAGCATTTT.

This chain uses TRBV12-3 or TRBV12-4 with TRBJ2-1; TRBD2 aligns across 11 bases. This CDR3 has 17 amino acids. The ends lost 3 bases at V and 7 bases at J; junction bases unmatched: 11. CDR3 residues: CASSFRVGASGRNEQFF. CDR3 nucleotides: TGTGCCAGCAGTTTCAGGGTGGGGGCTAGCGGGAGGAATGAGCAGTTCTTC.

V gene TRBV20-1 combines with J gene TRBJ2-1; 9 bases fit TRBD2. CDR1 and CDR2 from the germline V gene are DFQATT and SNEGSKA (reference sequence). The CDR3 contains 14 residues. J was trimmed by 6 bases and V by 6 bases; bases with no gene match: 9. CDR3 sequence: CSAPAAGGSNEQFF. CDR3 nucleotides: TGCAGTGCCCCTGCGGCGGGAGGGAGCAATGAGCAGTTCTTC.

V usage is TRBV2 and J usage is TRBJ2-7, with 8 bases lining up with TRBD1. In germline, CDR1 is SNHLY, CDR2 FYNNEI. Losses at the gene ends were 6 bases for V and 4 bases for J; bases not matched to a gene: 8. The CDR3 has 14 amino acids. CDR3 DNA: TGTGCCAGCAGCAGACAGGGGCAGGTGTACGAGCAGTACTTC. This encodes CASSRQGQVYEQYF. Together with reference TRBV2 and TRBJ2-7, the CDR3 gives the full variable domain: EPEVTQTPSHQVTQMGQEVILRCVPISNHLYFYWYRQILGQKVEFLVSFYNNEISEKSEIFDDQFSVERPDGSNFTLKIRSTKLEDSAMYFCASSRQGQVYEQYFGPGTRLTVT.

The chain has TRBV7-2 and TRBJ1-1; TRBD1 is a possible D gene (5 bases). CDR1 is SGHTA and CDR2 is FQGNSA in the germline V gene. The V end was cut by 7 bases, the J end by 0 bases, with 9 bases between. The CDR3 runs 13 residues. Here the CDR3 reads CASTLTVNTEAFF. The CDR3 DNA sequence: TGTGCCAGCACCTTGACAGTGAACACTGAAGCTTTCTTT.